This is a list of T cell receptor beta chains from one sample in a study of blood T cell repertoires in COVID-19. The repertoire was sequenced with immunoSEQ multiplex PCR; TCRdb's copy has only in-frame clones and lacks some. This table has hundreds of thousands of clones, just under 85% appearing once. Sequencing used peripheral blood. Receptors originate from a woman aged 45-65 years with active or convalescent COVID-19. The CDR3 runs from the conserved cysteine through the conserved F or W. D genes are given only for firm matches. Only part of the rows carry a size: once, few, many, or a class if the clone is expanded.

d_gene: TRBD2
len: 15
abundance: -
v_gene: TRBV5-1
j_gene: TRBJ2-7
CDR3aa: CASSLVLAGAYEQYF
CDR3nt: TGCGCCAGCAGCTTGGTGCTAGCGGGCGCCTACGAGCAGTACTTC

d_gene: TRBD2
len: 17
abundance: -
v_gene: TRBV7-8
j_gene: TRBJ2-3
CDR3aa: CASRQRMTSGSSDTQYF
CDR3nt: TGTGCCAGCAGACAGCGTATGACTAGCGGGAGTTCAGATACGCAGTATTTT

d_gene: TRBD2
len: 16
abundance: -
v_gene: TRBV7-2
j_gene: TRBJ2-5
CDR3aa: CASSLVGTSGRETQYF
CDR3nt: TGTGCCAGCAGCTTAGTCGGGACTAGCGGGAGAGAGACCCAGTACTTC

d_gene: TRBD1
len: 16
abundance: -
v_gene: TRBV9
j_gene: TRBJ1-3
CDR3aa: CASSDRDRGSGNTIYF
CDR3nt: TGTGCCAGCAGCGACCGGGACAGGGGCTCTGGAAACACCATATATTTT

d_gene: TRBD2
len: 16
abundance: -
v_gene: TRBV11-2
j_gene: TRBJ2-1
CDR3aa: CASSGWTSGRVDEQFF
CDR3nt: TGTGCCAGCAGCGGCTGGACTAGCGGGAGGGTGGATGAGCAGTTCTTC

d_gene: -
len: 14
abundance: -
v_gene: TRBV5-1
j_gene: TRBJ2-7
CDR3aa: CASSLDLRDYEQYF
CDR3nt: TGCGCCAGCAGCTTGGATCTCCGAGACTACGAGCAGTACTTC

d_gene: -
len: 15
abundance: -
v_gene: TRBV11-2
j_gene: TRBJ1-1
CDR3aa: CASSLERAMNTEAFF
CDR3nt: TGTGCCAGCAGCTTAGAGCGGGCTATGAACACTGAAGCTTTCTTT

d_gene: TRBD1
len: 18
abundance: few
v_gene: TRBV4-1
j_gene: TRBJ1-1
CDR3aa: CASSQDIPGQNLNTEAFF
CDR3nt: TGCGCCAGCAGCCAAGATATTCCGGGACAGAACTTGAACACTGAAGCTTTCTTT

d_gene: -
len: 15
abundance: -
v_gene: TRBV5-4
j_gene: TRBJ2-7
CDR3aa: CASSSGAGVKDEQYF
CDR3nt: TGTGCCAGCAGCAGCGGGGCAGGGGTTAAGGACGAGCAGTACTTC

d_gene: -
len: 11
abundance: -
v_gene: TRBV2
j_gene: TRBJ1-1
CDR3aa: CASSAEVEAFF
CDR3nt: TGTGCCAGCAGTGCAGAGGTAGAAGCTTTCTTT

d_gene: -
len: 13
abundance: -
v_gene: TRBV18
j_gene: TRBJ1-2
CDR3aa: CASSPAGGEHYTF
CDR3nt: TGTGCCAGCTCACCTGCGGGGGGTGAGCACTACACCTTC

d_gene: TRBD1
len: 15
abundance: -
v_gene: TRBV5-8
j_gene: TRBJ1-5
CDR3aa: CASSPGQGGNQPQHF
CDR3nt: TGTGCCAGCAGCCCCGGACAGGGCGGCAATCAGCCCCAGCATTTT

d_gene: TRBD1
len: 15
abundance: -
v_gene: TRBV7-8
j_gene: TRBJ1-1
CDR3aa: CASSLDRGQNTEAFF
CDR3nt: TGTGCCAGCAGCTTAGATAGGGGGCAGAACACTGAAGCTTTCTTT

d_gene: -
len: 16
abundance: -
v_gene: TRBV6-6
j_gene: TRBJ1-6
CDR3aa: CASSYDGGSGLSPLHF
CDR3nt: TGTGCCAGCAGTTACGATGGTGGGTCGGGTTTATCACCCCTCCACTTT